This TCR beta chain was identified during a study of cytomegalovirus exposure and HLA in healthy donors (dated by TCRdb to 2017 to 2019). Background on the whole study: An earlier analysis of some 620 of the donors reported under 300 Gb of sequence data and 100 million to 120 million unique TCR beta sequences obtained from approximately 180 million T cells. An early release that covered some 640 HLA-typed donors contained around 330 gigabases of sequencing data and roughly 84 million unique TCR sequences. The genetic ancestry cluster associated with self-reported Caucasian donors included roughly 84% of the 300 to 450 genotyped donors. The study was designed to test whether signatures of past pathogen exposure could be identified by cataloging public T cell receptors. The study profiled the T cell repertoires of approximately 700 subjects by immunosequencing and related them to cytomegalovirus serostatus. In addition to the first cohort of 650 to 800 subjects, a separate validation cohort of approximately 130 different subjects was used. To predict cytomegalovirus infection status, the study combined high-throughput TCR immunosequencing, statistical association of individual TCRs with disease status, and machine learning. A later analysis re-analyzed previously published TCR beta repertoires from roughly 600 donors and added high-resolution HLA genotyping to study TCR occurrence patterns. Rather than drawing on any new phenotypic data, the later analysis identified candidate immune exposures from TCR beta sequences and the way those sequences occurred across donors. In an earlier analysis of a few hundred of the donors, high-throughput TCR beta sequencing was used to judge whether each TCR beta V gene segment behaved as functional or pseudogenic. Alongside the repertoire data, information on donor age, sex, ethnicity and CMV serostatus was compiled. A later genetic analysis used genome-wide SNP genotypes for about 55% of the 666 donors, treating that subset as a discovery cohort. Every discovery cohort repertoire had been produced on one sequencing platform. Class I and class II HLA loci were covered by the typing at four-digit resolution. Typing coverage varied by locus: roughly 620-640 donors for A, B, C, DRB1 and DQB1; roughly 510 for DQA1; more than 600 for DPA1; approximately 450 for DPB1. Because of strong linkage in the cohort, five DR-DQ haplotypes were treated as single units for association and clustering. Among 300 to 500 genotyped donors of the cohort, an average of roughly 230,000 unique TCR beta nucleotide sequences was sequenced per donor, of which about 20% were non-productive.

Paper-wide results and their limitations: In a later analysis, the rate of TCR association differed among HLA loci, with DRB1 alleles having the most associated TCRs and HLA-C alleles having the fewest. The cohort was sequenced for TCR beta chains only, and without alpha or paired-chain data the features that could be detected were limited. In a later analysis, HLA-associated TCR beta chains showed more clonal expansion and lower generation probabilities than non-associated chains that were equally common. A later analysis reported that several top co-occurrence clusters appeared linked to parvovirus B19, influenza, CMV and Epstein-Barr virus. An association between a missense DCLRE1C variant and V-gene and J-gene trimming of TCR beta chains was found in a later genetic analysis and replicated in an independent cohort. A later genetic analysis reported fewer N-insertions in productive TCRs among donors in an Asian-associated ancestry cluster than the roughly 690-donor mean. Correlated functional status among segregating V segments might be attributable to linkage disequilibrium, but an unknown experimental factor could not be ruled out. Assigning TCR associations to individual alleles was difficult when HLA alleles, especially DR and DQ, strongly co-occurred. In an earlier analysis of more than 450 of the donors, most TCR beta V segments were observed in productive rearrangements about 87% or about 30% of the time, broadly matching IMGT annotations. The classifier was reported to diagnose cytomegalovirus status with high specificity and sensitivity in both the original and validation cohorts. The presence/absence analyses assumed that sequencing depth was roughly uniform across donors, and that assumption may not be true. A group of highly shared sequence variants was considered likely to be a technical artifact of the sequencing pipeline. The study listed 150 to 200 TCR beta chains as associated with cytomegalovirus. The earlier analysis of 587 of the donors excluded roughly 17 rarely observed V segments, including chromosome 9 orphons, because counts were too low. While some public TCRs were present in many individuals, most TCR sequences turned up only very rarely across donors. Most CMV-associated TCR beta chains appeared to be HLA-restricted in a later analysis, and the HLA associations seemed to be driven largely by CMV exposure. A later analysis associated 16,951 TCR beta sequences with specific HLA alleles at a false discovery rate of 0.05. In vitro tests confirmed that a few of the cytomegalovirus-associated TCR beta chains recognize cytomegalovirus antigens. The authors suggested that the approach could potentially be generalized to other disease states and immunological phenotypes. The 87-base-pair reads could not distinguish some IMGT-functional V segments, including TRBV6-2 and TRBV6-3, so those segments were excluded. Because HLA typing was missing for some donors at each locus, association tests included only the typed subset. For the cohort, immune exposure information was limited to CMV serostatus. A further reported finding was that TCR beta sequences accurately predicted the HLA-A and HLA-B alleles for most subjects in the first cohort.

The library was generated by the immunoSEQ multiplex PCR assay. For the multiplex PCR, a mixture combining 60 forward primers for TCR Vbeta segments and 13 reverse primers for TCR Jbeta segments was used. Amplification of the CDR3 region of rearranged TCR beta genes was performed with a multiplex PCR assay on genomic DNA. The amplified TCR beta libraries were sequenced on the Illumina HiSeq System as 87-base-pair reads. The paper's processing steps were these. In a later analysis, approximately 74 million unique TCR beta chains were counted across the roughly 670 repertoires, and approximately 11 million of these chains were shared by at least two donors. A nearest-neighbor algorithm error-corrected the raw reads and collapsed the reads into unique sequences, merging closely related sequences to remove PCR and sequencing errors. To assign V, D and J gene segments, CDR3 sequences were aligned to IMGT reference sequences. For a sequence to be retained, at least a six-nucleotide match to both a V gene segment and a J gene segment was required. Rearrangements were called productive when the CDR3 lacked stop codons and stayed in frame with V and J; all others were non-productive. Following IMGT convention, CDR3 was defined as the stretch from the second conserved V-encoded cysteine to the conserved J-encoded phenylalanine. In an earlier analysis of approximately 590 of the donors, sequences lacking an unambiguous match to a single V gene segment were excluded. An earlier analysis of almost 600 of the donors classified V segments as functional when productive rearrangements were above 56.7% and as segregating when the standard deviation between donors was above 5%. A statistical classification framework was built to diagnose cytomegalovirus status from the catalog of TCR beta chain sequences. In a later analysis, TCR nucleotide sequences were compared against IMGT/GENE-DB human TR gene sequences so that V and J genes could be assigned. The TCRdist pipeline was used in a later analysis to assign CDR3 sequences and most-parsimonious VDJ recombination scenarios. A later analysis defined each TCR beta chain by its CDR3 amino acid sequence plus V-gene family, and excluded reads lacking a unique V-gene family. In a later analysis, 450 to 600 highly shared, low-generation-probability nucleotide sequences were removed to address suspected cross-contamination and a sequencing artifact. For each public chain, a later analysis derived a clonal expansion index from normalized ranks of inferred template counts within each repertoire. A later analysis computed generation probabilities with a VDJ recombination model fitted to out-of-frame rearrangements, and checked the results against IGoR. Hypergeometric tests were used in a later analysis to score TCR-TCR, TCR-HLA and TCR-CMV co-occurrence, with a repertoire-size bias correction applied to the TCR pairs. In a later analysis, false discovery rates were estimated by permuting HLA or CMV assignments 20 times. A later analysis grouped co-occurring TCRs with DBSCAN, adding TCRdist sequence similarity when clustering within HLA-allele-positive subsets. Repertoires with fewer than 30,000 or more than 120,000 public chains were left out of co-occurrence clustering, as were about 5 repertoires with anomalous nucleotide sharing. Sourced from immuneACCESS, this table was stored by TCRdb with only in-frame sequences that have V and J called. A share of the clones is absent; for the studies checked, an unresolved V gene accounts for under half, and the remainder has no known explanation. From that table come the V and J calls and clone size; the DNA was used to work out D and trimming. The sample contains roughly 150,000 clones, about four fifths of them found a single time. About 6.8% of the sample lies in the top ten.

The cohort comprised some 730 healthy bone marrow donors. All cohort members were sampled while nominally healthy, although unrecorded immune exposures were likely present. The donor tested CMV seropositive, placing the donor among the roughly 300 seropositive members of the cohort. Every donor gave a peripheral blood sample, and the peripheral blood mononuclear cells from that sample were used for TCR beta sequencing. Genomic DNA extraction from the blood cell samples was performed with the Qiagen DNeasy Blood Extraction Kit. Comments on this clone: Its antigen is not yet known. No qualities accompany the bases; no much larger clone lies one base away.

The germline V gene (reference sequence) provides CDR1 MNHEY and CDR2 SMNVEV. The CDR3 numbers 13 residues from cysteine through phenylalanine. Of all the DNA, just the CDR3 is kept, 39 bases in frame from base 1. The TCR comes from a woman in her thirties or forties in good health and CMV-seropositive. This chain is built from TRBV27 and TRBJ2-5, with a tentative D gene TRBD1 over 6 matching bases. The J call may not be correct, given that the DNA end is closer to TRBJ2-7. The specimen was PBMCs. The DNA reads as follows: TGTGCCAGCAGTGTGGGGGCCTCCTACGAGCAGTACTTC. This sequence encodes CASSVGASYEQYF.